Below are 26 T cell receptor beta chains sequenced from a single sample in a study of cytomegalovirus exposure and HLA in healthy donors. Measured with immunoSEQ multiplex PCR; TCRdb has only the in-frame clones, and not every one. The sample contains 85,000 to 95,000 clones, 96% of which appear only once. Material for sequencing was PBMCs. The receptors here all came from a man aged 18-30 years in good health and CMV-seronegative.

The CDR3, as DNA: TGTGCCAGCAGCGTAGTAGCGAAACCAGGCACCGGGGAGCTGTTTTTT. Its protein product is CASSVVAKPGTGELFF. This chain connects TRBV9 to TRBJ2-2, with D possibly TRBD2 on 5 matching bases. This CDR3 comprises 16 residues. With 0 bases removed from V and 4 bases from J, the gap between germline ends came to 13 bases. Looked up from germline, CDR1 is SGDLS and CDR2 is YYNGEE.

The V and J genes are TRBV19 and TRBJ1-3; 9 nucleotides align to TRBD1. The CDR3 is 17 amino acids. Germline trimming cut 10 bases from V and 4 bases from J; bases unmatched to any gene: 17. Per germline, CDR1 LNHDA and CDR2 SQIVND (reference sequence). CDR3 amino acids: CATSGTGMVPRGNTIYF. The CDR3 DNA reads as TGTGCCACCTCCGGGACAGGGATGGTTCCGAGAGGAAACACCATATATTTT. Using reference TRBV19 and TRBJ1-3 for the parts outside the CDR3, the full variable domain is DGGITQSPKYLFRKEGQNVTLSCEQNLNHDAMYWYRQDPGQGLRLIYYSQIVNDFQKGDIAEGYSVSREKKESFPLTVTSAQKNPTAFYLCATSGTGMVPRGNTIYFGEGSWLTVV.

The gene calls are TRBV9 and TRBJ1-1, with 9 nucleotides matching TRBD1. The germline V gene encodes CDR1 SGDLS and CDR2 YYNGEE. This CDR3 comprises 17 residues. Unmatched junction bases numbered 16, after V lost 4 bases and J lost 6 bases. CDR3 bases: TGTGCCAGCAGCCCCCCGCCCCGGACAGGGGTTCGATCTGAAGCTTTCTTT. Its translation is CASSPPPRTGVRSEAFF. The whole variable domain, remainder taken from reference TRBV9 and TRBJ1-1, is DSGVTQTPKHLITATGQRVTLRCSPRSGDLSVYWYQQSLDQGLQFLIQYYNGEERAKGNILERFSAQQFPDLHSELNLSSLELGDSALYFCASSPPPRTGVRSEAFFGQGTRLTVV.

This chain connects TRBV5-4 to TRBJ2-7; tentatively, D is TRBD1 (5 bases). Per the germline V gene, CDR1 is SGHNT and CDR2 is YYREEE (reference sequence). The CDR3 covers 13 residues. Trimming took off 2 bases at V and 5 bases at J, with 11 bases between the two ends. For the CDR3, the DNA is TGTGCCAGCAGCTTAAGCACAGGCCACGAGCAGTACTTC. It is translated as CASSLSTGHEQYF.

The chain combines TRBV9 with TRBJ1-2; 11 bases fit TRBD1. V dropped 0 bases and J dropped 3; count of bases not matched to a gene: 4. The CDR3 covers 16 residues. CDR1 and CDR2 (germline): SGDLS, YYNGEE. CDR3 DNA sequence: TGTGCCAGCAGCGTAGACTGGACAGGGGGCTACTATGGCTACACCTTC. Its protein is CASSVDWTGGYYGYTF.

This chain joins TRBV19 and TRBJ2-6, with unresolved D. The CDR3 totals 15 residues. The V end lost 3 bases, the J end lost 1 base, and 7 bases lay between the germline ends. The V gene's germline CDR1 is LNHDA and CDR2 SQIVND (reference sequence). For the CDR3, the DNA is TGTGCCAGTAGTATCGTAACTTCTGGGGCCAACGTCCTGACTTTC. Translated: CASSIVTSGANVLTF.

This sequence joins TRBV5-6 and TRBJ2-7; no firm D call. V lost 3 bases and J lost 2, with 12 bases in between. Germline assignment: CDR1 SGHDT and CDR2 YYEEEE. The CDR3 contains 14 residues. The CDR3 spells CASSYRTGPYEQYV. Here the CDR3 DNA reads TGTGCCAGCAGCTACCGAACGGGTCCCTACGAGCAGTACGTC.

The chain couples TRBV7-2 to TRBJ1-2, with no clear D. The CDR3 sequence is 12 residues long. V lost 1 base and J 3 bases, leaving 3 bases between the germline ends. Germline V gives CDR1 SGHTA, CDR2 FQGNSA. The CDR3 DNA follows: TGTGCCAGCAGCTTAGGAGACTATGGCTACACCTTC. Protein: CASSLGDYGYTF.

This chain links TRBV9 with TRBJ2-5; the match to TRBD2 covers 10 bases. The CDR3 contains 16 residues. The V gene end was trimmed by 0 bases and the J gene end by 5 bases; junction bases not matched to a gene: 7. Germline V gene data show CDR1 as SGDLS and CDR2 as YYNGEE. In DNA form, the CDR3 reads TGTGCCAGCAGCGTAGTGCCTAGCGGGAGAGTGGAGACCCAGTACTTC. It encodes CASSVVPSGRVETQYF.

CDR3 protein: CASSPIAGQNTEAFF. CDR3 sequence (DNA): TGTGCCAGCTCACCTATAGCCGGACAGAACACTGAAGCTTTCTTT. The gene calls are TRBV18 and TRBJ1-1; D may be TRBD1 (5 bases). V was clipped by 3 bases and J by 1 base, with 12 bases between them. Germline V lookup: CDR1 KGHSH, CDR2 LQKENI. The CDR3 sequence is 15 residues long.

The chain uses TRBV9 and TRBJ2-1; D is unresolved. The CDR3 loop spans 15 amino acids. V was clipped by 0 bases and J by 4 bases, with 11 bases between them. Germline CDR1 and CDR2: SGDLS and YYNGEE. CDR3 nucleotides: TGTGCCAGCAGCGTAGTTCCTTCCTTTTACAATGAGCAGTTCTTC. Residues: CASSVVPSFYNEQFF. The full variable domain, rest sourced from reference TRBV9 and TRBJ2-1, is DSGVTQTPKHLITATGQRVTLRCSPRSGDLSVYWYQQSLDQGLQFLIQYYNGEERAKGNILERFSAQQFPDLHSELNLSSLELGDSALYFCASSVVPSFYNEQFFGPGTRLTVL.

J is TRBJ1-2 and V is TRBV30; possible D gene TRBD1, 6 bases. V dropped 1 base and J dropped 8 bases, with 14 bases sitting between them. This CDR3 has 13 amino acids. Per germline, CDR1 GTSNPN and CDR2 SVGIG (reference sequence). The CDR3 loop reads CAWSDQTGRGYTF. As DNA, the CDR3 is TGTGCCTGGAGTGATCAGACAGGCCGAGGCTACACCTTC.

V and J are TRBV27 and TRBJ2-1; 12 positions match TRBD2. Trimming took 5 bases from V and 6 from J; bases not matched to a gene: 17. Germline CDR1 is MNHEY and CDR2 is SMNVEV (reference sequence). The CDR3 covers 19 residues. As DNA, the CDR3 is TGTGCCAGCAGTCCTCCGGGACTAGCGGGTTCCGTGTTGGGCAATGAGCAGTTCTTC. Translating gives CASSPPGLAGSVLGNEQFF.

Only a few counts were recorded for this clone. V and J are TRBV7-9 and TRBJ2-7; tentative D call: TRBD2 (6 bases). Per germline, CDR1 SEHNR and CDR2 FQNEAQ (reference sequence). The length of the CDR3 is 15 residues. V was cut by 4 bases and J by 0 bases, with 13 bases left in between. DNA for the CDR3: TGTGCCAGCAGCTCCGGCGGGGTCAGCTCCTACGAGCAGTACTTC. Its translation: CASSSGGVSSYEQYF.

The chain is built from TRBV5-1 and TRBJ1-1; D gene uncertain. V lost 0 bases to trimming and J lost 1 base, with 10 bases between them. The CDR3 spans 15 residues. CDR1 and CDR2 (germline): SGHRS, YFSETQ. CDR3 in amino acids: CASSLVPTQNTEAFF. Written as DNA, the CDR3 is TGCGCCAGCAGCTTGGTACCGACACAGAACACTGAAGCTTTCTTT.

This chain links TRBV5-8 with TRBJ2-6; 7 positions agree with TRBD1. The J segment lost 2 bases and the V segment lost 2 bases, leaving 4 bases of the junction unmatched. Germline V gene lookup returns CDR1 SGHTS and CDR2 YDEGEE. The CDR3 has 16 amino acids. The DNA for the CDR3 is TGTGCCAGCAGCTTTCGACAGGGCCCTGGGGCCAACGTCCTGACTTTC. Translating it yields CASSFRQGPGANVLTF.

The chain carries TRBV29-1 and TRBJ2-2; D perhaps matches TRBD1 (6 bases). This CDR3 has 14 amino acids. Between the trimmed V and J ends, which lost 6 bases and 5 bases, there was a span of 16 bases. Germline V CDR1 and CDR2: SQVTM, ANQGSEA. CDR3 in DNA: TGCAGCGTGTGGGTGGCAGGGGAGACCGGGGAGCTGTTTTTT. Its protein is CSVWVAGETGELFF.

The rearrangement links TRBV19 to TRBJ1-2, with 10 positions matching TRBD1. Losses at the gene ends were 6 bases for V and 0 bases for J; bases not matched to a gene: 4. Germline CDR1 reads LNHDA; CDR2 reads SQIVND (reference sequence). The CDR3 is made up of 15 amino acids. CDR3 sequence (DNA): TGTGCCAGTAGGCCCGGACAGGGGGCTAACTATGGCTACACCTTC. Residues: CASRPGQGANYGYTF.

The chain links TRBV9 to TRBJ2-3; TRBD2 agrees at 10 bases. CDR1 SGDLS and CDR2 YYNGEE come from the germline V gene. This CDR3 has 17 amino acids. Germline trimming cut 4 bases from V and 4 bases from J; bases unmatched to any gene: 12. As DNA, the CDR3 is TGTGCCAGCAGCCTCTACTGGTCTAGCGGGAGTCCAGATACGCAGTATTTT. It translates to CASSLYWSSGSPDTQYF.

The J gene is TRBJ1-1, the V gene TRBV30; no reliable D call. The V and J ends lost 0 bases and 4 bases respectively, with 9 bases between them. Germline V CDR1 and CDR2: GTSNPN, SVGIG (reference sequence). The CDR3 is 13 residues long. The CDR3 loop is CAWSVNSGTEAFF. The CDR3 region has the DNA TGTGCCTGGAGTGTAAATAGTGGCACTGAAGCTTTCTTT.

The CDR3 DNA reads as TGTGCCAGCAGTTTCACTAGCGGAAAAATCAATGAGCAGTTCTTC. Translated, it gives CASSFTSGKINEQFF. The chain is built from TRBV27 and TRBJ2-1, with TRBD2 identical over 8 bases. The CDR3 runs 15 residues. Per the germline V gene, CDR1 is MNHEY and CDR2 is SMNVEV (reference sequence). J gave up 6 bases and V 3 bases, and 7 bases lay outside the gene matches.

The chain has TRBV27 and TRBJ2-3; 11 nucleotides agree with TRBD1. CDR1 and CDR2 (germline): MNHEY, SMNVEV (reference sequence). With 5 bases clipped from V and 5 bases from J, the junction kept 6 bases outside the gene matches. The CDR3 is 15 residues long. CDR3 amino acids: CASSPGTGGEDTQYF. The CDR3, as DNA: TGTGCCAGCAGTCCCGGGACAGGGGGGGAAGATACGCAGTATTTT.

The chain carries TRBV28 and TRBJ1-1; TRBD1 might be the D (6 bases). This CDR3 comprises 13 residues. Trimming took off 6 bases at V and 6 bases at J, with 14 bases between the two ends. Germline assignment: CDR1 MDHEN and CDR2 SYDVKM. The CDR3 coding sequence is TGTGCCAGCAGAAGGGACACTCAATCTGAAGCTTTCTTT. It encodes CASRRDTQSEAFF.

DNA of the CDR3: TGCAGCGTTGAAGAAGCACGGCGGGGTGGCTACACCTTC. Its translation is CSVEEARRGGYTF. The rearrangement uses TRBV29-1 and TRBJ1-2; D not certain. V was pared by 0 bases and J by 7 bases, with 12 bases between. The CDR3 has 13 residues. Germline CDR1 reads SQVTM; CDR2 reads ANQGSEA. Full variable domain (missing parts from reference TRBV29-1 and TRBJ1-2): SAVISQKPSRDICQRGTSLTIQCQVDSQVTMMFWYRQQPGQSLTLIATANQGSEATYESGFVIDKFPISRPNLTFSTLTVSNMSPEDSSIYLCSVEEARRGGYTFGSGTRLTVV.

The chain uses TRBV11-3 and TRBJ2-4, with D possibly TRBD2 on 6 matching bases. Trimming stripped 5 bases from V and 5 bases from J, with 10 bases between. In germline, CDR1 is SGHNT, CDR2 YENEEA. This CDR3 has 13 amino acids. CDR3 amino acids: CASSPRGENIQYF. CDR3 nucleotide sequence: TGTGCCAGCAGCCCGCGCGGGGAAAACATTCAGTACTTC.

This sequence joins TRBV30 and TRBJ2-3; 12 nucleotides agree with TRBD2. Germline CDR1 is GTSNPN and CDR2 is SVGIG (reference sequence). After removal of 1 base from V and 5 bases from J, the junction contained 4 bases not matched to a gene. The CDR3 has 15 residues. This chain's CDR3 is CAWSGTSGIIDTQYF. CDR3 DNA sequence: TGTGCCTGGAGTGGGACTAGCGGGATCATAGATACGCAGTATTTT.